Described below is a single TCR beta chain sequence and its context. Its antigen remains unidentified. The sample originates from a study of cytomegalovirus exposure and HLA in healthy donors. Overall study context: Approximately 77 million unique TCRs from HLA-typed donors were held in an early release of data. Notes on the study in general: Relative to equally common others, HLA-associated TCR beta chains showed greater clonal expansion in a later analysis. TCR beta chains numbering more than 150 were designated cytomegalovirus-associated.

13 Jbeta primers and 60 Vbeta primers were used for the PCR. Sequenced by immunoSEQ multiplex PCR; TCRdb stores in-frame clones only, minus some. The repertoire includes more than 140,000 clones, roughly 75% of them detected once, and 2.5% to 4% sits in the top ten. V lost 4 bases to trimming and J lost 4 bases; unmatched junction nucleotides: 6. The germline V gene has CDR1 SGHDT and CDR2 YYEEEE. The CDR3 spans 14 residues. This clonotype was sampled from a middle-aged man in good health and CMV-seronegative. V usage is TRBV5-6 and J usage is TRBJ2-7; 9 nucleotides line up with TRBD2. The sample taken for sequencing was PBMCs. The CDR3 DNA is TGTGCCAGCAGCGCGGCGGGGGGGATGTACGAGCAGTACTTC. Translation gives CASSAAGGMYEQYF.